One sample yielded the 24 T cell receptor beta chains listed below, sequenced in a study of cytomegalovirus exposure and HLA in healthy donors. Both 60 Vbeta primers and 13 Jbeta primers went into the PCR. This table comes from immunoSEQ multiplex PCR, and its TCRdb copy is limited to in-frame clones, with some not included. This repertoire includes around 130,000 clones. The sample comprised PBMCs. The receptors were gathered from a woman aged 55-70 years in good health and CMV-seronegative.

The V and J genes are TRBV2 and TRBJ2-3, with a possible D match to TRBD2 (5 bases). CDR1 is SNHLY, CDR2 FYNNEI, per germline. The CDR3 has 15 amino acids. V shed 8 bases and J shed 0 bases, with 15 bases lying between them. CDR3: CASGGPTTSTDTQYF. CDR3 nucleotides: TGTGCCAGCGGCGGGCCAACCACCAGCACAGATACGCAGTATTTT.

The chain is built from TRBV2 and TRBJ2-7; TRBD1 agrees at 8 bases. This CDR3 comprises 13 residues. V trimming: 5 bases; J trimming: 6 bases; junction bases outside the gene matches: 6. CDR1 and CDR2 from the germline V gene are SNHLY and FYNNEI. CDR3 DNA sequence: TGTGCCAGCAGTACCGACAGGGGAGGCGAGCAGTACTTC. It is translated as CASSTDRGGEQYF. Variable domain in full (rest from reference TRBV2 and TRBJ2-7): EPEVTQTPSHQVTQMGQEVILRCVPISNHLYFYWYRQILGQKVEFLVSFYNNEISEKSEIFDDQFSVERPDGSNFTLKIRSTKLEDSAMYFCASSTDRGGEQYFGPGTRLTVT.

The V and J genes are TRBV6-1 and TRBJ1-1, with 7 bases matching TRBD1. The CDR3 sequence is 14 residues long. The ends lost 10 bases at V and 1 base at J; junction bases unmatched: 9. Germline V lookup: CDR1 MNHNS, CDR2 SASEGT. The CDR3 DNA reads TGTGCCACGGCGTCGGGACAGAGGAACACTGAAGCTTTCTTT. Encoded protein: CATASGQRNTEAFF.

The CDR3 reads CASSPLFGYTF. The CDR3 DNA reads as TGTGCCAGCAGCCCCCTCTTCGGCTACACCTTC. The rearrangement joins TRBV2 to TRBJ1-2; D gene unclear. CDR1 and CDR2 (germline): SNHLY, FYNNEI. The V end was cut by 6 bases, the J end by 8 bases, with 10 bases between. The CDR3 has 11 amino acids.

V is TRBV2 and J is TRBJ1-1, with D possibly being TRBD1 (6 bases). The V gene lost 8 bases and the J gene lost 4 bases, with 14 bases spanning the gap. The germline CDR1 and CDR2 sequences are SNHLY and FYNNEI. The CDR3 runs 13 residues. The CDR3 DNA reads TGTGCCAGCCGGCGGGGGCCGAGCACTGAAGCTTTCTTT. Its translation is CASRRGPSTEAFF.

The genes are TRBV4-1 and TRBJ2-7; 7 bases align to TRBD1. V lost 2 bases, J lost 1 base, and 5 bases stayed unmatched. This CDR3 is 15 amino acids long. Looked up from germline, CDR1 is MGHRA and CDR2 is YSYEKL. The CDR3, as DNA: TGCGCCAGCAGCCAACAGACAGGGAATTCCTACGAGCAGTACTTC. Translation gives CASSQQTGNSYEQYF.

The rearrangement links TRBV28 to TRBJ1-2, with D possibly matching TRBD1 (6 bases). Germline V gene data show CDR1 as MDHEN and CDR2 as SYDVKM. Trimming pared 5 bases from V and 6 bases from J, leaving 22 bases between. The CDR3 covers 16 residues. Here the CDR3 reads CASSPPSVGTFNGYTF. In DNA, the CDR3 is TGTGCCAGCAGTCCCCCCTCGGTAGGGACATTCAATGGCTACACCTTC.

This chain joins TRBV29-1 and TRBJ2-3, with TRBD1 as a possible D gene (6 bases). Germline V gene sequence: CDR1 SQVTM, CDR2 ANQGSEA. This CDR3 is 13 amino acids long. Between the trimmed V and J ends, which lost 6 bases and 2 bases, there was a span of 12 bases. CDR3 DNA sequence: TGCAGCGTACAGGGAACCCCCACAGATACGCAGTATTTT. It is translated as CSVQGTPTDTQYF.

The chain uses TRBV19 and TRBJ2-7, with D possibly being TRBD2 (5 bases). Germline V CDR1 and CDR2: LNHDA, SQIVND (reference sequence). This CDR3 comprises 13 residues. Trimming left V 3 bases short and J 7 bases short, with 13 bases between. The CDR3 nucleotides read TGTGCCAGTAGTATCTTCGGGGTGGGTGAGCAGTACTTC. Translated: CASSIFGVGEQYF.

The J gene is TRBJ1-5, the V gene TRBV5-8, with D possibly matching TRBD1 (5 bases). Trimming took off 5 bases at V and 1 base at J, with 16 bases between the two ends. CDR1 and CDR2 (germline): SGHTS, YDEGEE. This CDR3 is built from 16 residues. CDR3 bases: TGTGCCAGCAGTCGGAAGGGGTTCGGGAGCAATCAGCCCCAGCATTTT. Translation gives CASSRKGFGSNQPQHF.

This chain uses TRBV19 with TRBJ1-3; possible D gene TRBD1, 6 bases. Trimming shortened V by 4 bases and J by 0 bases, and 10 bases separated the two germline ends. Germline CDR1 LNHDA, CDR2 SQIVND (reference sequence). The CDR3 spans 15 residues. CDR3 DNA: TGTGCCAGTAGTACAGGACAGAGCTCTGGAAACACCATATATTTT. It encodes CASSTGQSSGNTIYF.

The V and J genes are TRBV19 and TRBJ1-1; the D gene is possibly TRBD1 (6 bases). The CDR3 totals 14 residues. Germline V gene data show CDR1 as LNHDA and CDR2 as SQIVND (reference sequence). Trimming shortened V by 9 bases and J by 7 bases, and 21 bases separated the two germline ends. The CDR3 loop is CASAWRGAEGEAFF. CDR3 sequence (DNA): TGTGCCAGCGCGTGGCGGGGGGCGGAGGGTGAAGCTTTCTTT.

The chain couples TRBV5-4 to TRBJ2-1, with 8 positions matching TRBD2. The CDR3 sequence is 13 residues long. The germline V gene encodes CDR1 SGHNT and CDR2 YYREEE (reference sequence). V was pared by 0 bases and J by 10 bases, with 3 bases of the junction left unmatched. Here the CDR3 reads CASSLGTSPEQFF. DNA for the CDR3: TGTGCCAGCAGCTTGGGGACTAGCCCCGAGCAGTTCTTC.

The chain carries TRBV4-1 and TRBJ2-5; TRBD2 matches at 8 bases. This CDR3 contains 16 residues. Trimming took 1 base from V and 4 from J; bases not matched to a gene: 8. The germline gives CDR1 MGHRA, CDR2 YSYEKL. In DNA form, the CDR3 reads TGCGCCAGCAGCCAAGTAGGCGCGGGAGGCCGAGAGACCCAGTACTTC. Its protein product is CASSQVGAGGRETQYF.

This chain uses TRBV9 with TRBJ2-1; D possibly corresponds to TRBD2 (6 bases). Trimming stripped 0 bases from V and 2 bases from J, with 9 bases between. The CDR3 has 15 residues. CDR1 is SGDLS and CDR2 is YYNGEE in the germline V gene. The chain's CDR3 is CASSVAGRTYNEQFF. The CDR3 DNA sequence: TGTGCCAGCAGCGTAGCTGGGAGGACCTACAATGAGCAGTTCTTC.

The CDR3 DNA is TGTGCCAGCAGCTCCGCGAGATCGAGCACTGAAGCTTTCTTT. This codes for CASSSARSSTEAFF. This chain joins TRBV7-6 and TRBJ1-1; unclear D gene. Looked up from germline, CDR1 is SGHVS and CDR2 is FNYEAQ. Trimming left V 4 bases short and J 4 bases short, with 13 bases between. This CDR3 comprises 14 residues.

The chain employs TRBV4-1 and TRBJ2-7; 12 nucleotides match TRBD1. The length of the CDR3 is 16 residues. V lost 8 bases to trimming and J lost 5 bases; unmatched junction nucleotides: 13. From germline, CDR1 is MGHRA and CDR2 YSYEKL. CDR3 residues: CASGPIPGQGANEQYF. The CDR3 DNA is TGCGCCAGCGGTCCGATACCGGGACAGGGGGCTAACGAGCAGTACTTC.

CDR3 DNA: TGTGCCAGCAGTGATCAGACAGTAAACTATGGCTACACCTTC. It yields the protein CASSDQTVNYGYTF. V usage is TRBV6-1 and J usage is TRBJ1-2, with D possibly TRBD1 on 5 matching bases. The germline V and J ends were trimmed by 3 bases and 2 bases, with 10 bases remaining between them. The germline CDR1 and CDR2 sequences are MNHNS and SASEGT. The CDR3 covers 14 residues.

The V call is TRBV2, the J call TRBJ1-3, with D perhaps TRBD1 (6 bases). This CDR3 comprises 13 residues. The V gene's germline CDR1 is SNHLY and CDR2 FYNNEI. The V and J ends lost 11 bases and 2 bases respectively, with 13 bases between them. CDR3 bases: TGTGCCGGGTCAGGGGAAACTGGAAACACCATATATTTT. Translation: CAGSGETGNTIYF.

This chain links TRBV5-4 with TRBJ2-3, with 10 bases that match TRBD2. V trimming: 6 bases; J trimming: 4 bases; junction bases outside the gene matches: 11. The germline V gene encodes CDR1 SGHNT and CDR2 YYREEE (reference sequence). This CDR3 is 16 amino acids long. CDR3 sequence reads: CASIGVKSGGADTQYF. CDR3 bases: TGTGCCAGCATCGGCGTCAAGAGCGGGGGGGCAGATACGCAGTATTTT.

V and J are TRBV28 and TRBJ2-7; maybe TRBD1 (6 bases). V gave up 6 bases and J gave up 2 bases, with 14 bases separating them. Germline values: CDR1 MDHEN, CDR2 SYDVKM. This CDR3 comprises 14 residues. CDR3 coding DNA: TGTGCCAGCAGACGACCGACAGGCACCTACGAGCAGTACTTC. It encodes CASRRPTGTYEQYF.

The rearrangement uses TRBV11-3 and TRBJ2-5, with 8 bases identical to TRBD2. Germline assignment: CDR1 SGHNT and CDR2 YENEEA. The trim removed 1 base at V and 5 bases at J, leaving 12 bases unmatched. CDR3 length: 17 residues. This chain's CDR3 is CASSLGVTTGGLETQYF. CDR3 bases: TGTGCCAGCAGCTTAGGTGTTACTACGGGGGGGCTTGAGACCCAGTACTTC.

The chain combines TRBV4-1 with TRBJ2-7; 7 nucleotides align to TRBD2. The CDR3 runs to 15 residues. Germline-derived CDR1 and CDR2 are MGHRA and YSYEKL. V trimming: 4 bases; J trimming: 2 bases; junction bases outside the gene matches: 8. CDR3 bases: TGCGCCAGCAGCCCAGGCCTAGCGGTACCCTACGAGCAGTACTTC. This translates into CASSPGLAVPYEQYF.

The gene calls are TRBV19 and TRBJ2-7; D ambiguous. V was trimmed by 6 bases and J by 6 bases, leaving 18 bases between them. The CDR3 consists of 14 residues. Per germline, CDR1 LNHDA and CDR2 SQIVND (reference sequence). Here the CDR3 reads CASSEPWRGSEQYF. In nucleotides, the CDR3 is TGTGCCAGTAGCGAACCCTGGAGAGGAAGCGAGCAGTACTTC.